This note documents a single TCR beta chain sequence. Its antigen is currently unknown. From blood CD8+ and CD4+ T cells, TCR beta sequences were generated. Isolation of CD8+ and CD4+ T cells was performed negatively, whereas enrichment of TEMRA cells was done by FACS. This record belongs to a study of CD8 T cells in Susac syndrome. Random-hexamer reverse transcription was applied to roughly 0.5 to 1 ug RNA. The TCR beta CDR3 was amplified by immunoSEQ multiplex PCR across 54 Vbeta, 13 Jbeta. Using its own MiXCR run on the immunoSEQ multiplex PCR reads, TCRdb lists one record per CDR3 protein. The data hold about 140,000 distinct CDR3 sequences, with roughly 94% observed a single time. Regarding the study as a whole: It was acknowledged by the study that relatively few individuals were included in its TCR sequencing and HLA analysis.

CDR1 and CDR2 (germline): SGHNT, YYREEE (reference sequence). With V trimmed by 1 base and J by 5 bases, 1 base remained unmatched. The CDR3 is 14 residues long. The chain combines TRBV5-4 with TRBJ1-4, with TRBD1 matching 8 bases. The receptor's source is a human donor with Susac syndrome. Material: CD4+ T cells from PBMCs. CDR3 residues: CASSLTGGNEKLFF. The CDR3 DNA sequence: TGTGCCAGCAGCTTGACAGGGGGAAATGAAAAACTGTTTTTT.